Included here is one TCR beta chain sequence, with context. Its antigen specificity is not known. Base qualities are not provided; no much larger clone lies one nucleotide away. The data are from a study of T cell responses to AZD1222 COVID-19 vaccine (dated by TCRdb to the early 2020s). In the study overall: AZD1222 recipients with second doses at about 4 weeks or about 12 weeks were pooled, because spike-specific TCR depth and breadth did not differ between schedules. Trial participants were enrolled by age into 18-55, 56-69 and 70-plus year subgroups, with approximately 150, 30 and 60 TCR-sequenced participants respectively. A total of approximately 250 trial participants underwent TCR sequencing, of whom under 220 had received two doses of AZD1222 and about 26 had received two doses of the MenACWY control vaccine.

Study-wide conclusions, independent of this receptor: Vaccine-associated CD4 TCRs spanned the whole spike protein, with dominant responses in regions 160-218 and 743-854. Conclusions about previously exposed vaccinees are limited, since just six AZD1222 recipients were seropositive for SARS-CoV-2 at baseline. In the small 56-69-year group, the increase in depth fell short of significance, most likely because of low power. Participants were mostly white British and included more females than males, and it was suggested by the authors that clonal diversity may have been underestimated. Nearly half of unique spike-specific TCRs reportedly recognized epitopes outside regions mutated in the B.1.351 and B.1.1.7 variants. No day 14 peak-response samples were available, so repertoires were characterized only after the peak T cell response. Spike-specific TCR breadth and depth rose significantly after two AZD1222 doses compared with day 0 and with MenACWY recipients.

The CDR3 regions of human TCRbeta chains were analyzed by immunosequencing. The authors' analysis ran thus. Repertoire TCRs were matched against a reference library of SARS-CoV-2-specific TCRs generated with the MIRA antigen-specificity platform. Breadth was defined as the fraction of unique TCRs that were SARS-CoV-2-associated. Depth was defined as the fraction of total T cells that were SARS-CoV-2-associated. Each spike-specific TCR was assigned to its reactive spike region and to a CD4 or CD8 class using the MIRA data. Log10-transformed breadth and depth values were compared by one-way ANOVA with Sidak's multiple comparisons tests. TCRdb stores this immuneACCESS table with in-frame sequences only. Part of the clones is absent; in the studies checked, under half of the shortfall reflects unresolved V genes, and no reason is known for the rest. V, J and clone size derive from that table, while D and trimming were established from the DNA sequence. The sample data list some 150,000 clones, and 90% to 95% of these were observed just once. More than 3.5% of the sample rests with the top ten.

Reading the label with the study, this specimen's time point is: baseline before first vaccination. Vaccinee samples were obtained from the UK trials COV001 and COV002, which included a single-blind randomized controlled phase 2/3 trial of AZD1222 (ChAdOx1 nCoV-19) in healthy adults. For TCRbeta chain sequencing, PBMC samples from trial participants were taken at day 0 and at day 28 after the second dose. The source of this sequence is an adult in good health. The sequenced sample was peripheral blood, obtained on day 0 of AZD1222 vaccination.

The CDR3 sequence is CAISWQGGNQPQHF. The sequence in DNA is TGTGCCATCAGTTGGCAGGGTGGCAATCAGCCCCAGCATTTT. This sequence uses TRBV10-3 and TRBJ1-5; matching of 5 bases hints at TRBD1 as the D gene. Trimming costs V 5 bases and J 2 bases, and their ends lie 10 bases apart. From the germline V gene, CDR1 is ENHRY and CDR2 is SYGVKD. Including the terminal cysteine and phenylalanine, the CDR3 comprises 14 residues. The retained sequence is limited to the CDR3, 42 bases, with the frame set at the first base.